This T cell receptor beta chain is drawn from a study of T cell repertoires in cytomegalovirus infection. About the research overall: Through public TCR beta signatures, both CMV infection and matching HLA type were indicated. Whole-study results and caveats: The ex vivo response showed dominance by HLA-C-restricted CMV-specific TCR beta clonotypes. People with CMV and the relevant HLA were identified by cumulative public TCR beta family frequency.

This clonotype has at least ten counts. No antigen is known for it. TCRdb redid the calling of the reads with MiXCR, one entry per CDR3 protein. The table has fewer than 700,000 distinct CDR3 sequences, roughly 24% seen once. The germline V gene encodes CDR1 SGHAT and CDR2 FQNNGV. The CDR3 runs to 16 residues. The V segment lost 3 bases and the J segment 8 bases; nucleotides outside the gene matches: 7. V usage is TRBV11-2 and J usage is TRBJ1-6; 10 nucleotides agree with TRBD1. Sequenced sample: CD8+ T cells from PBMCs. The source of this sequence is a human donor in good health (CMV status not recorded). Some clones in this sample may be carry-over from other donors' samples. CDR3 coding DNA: TGTGCCAGCAGCTTCAACCGGGACAGGGGTTATTCACCCCTCCACTTT. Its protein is CASSFNRDRGYSPLHF.